The 24 T cell receptor beta chains below were found in one sample sequenced in a study of T-cell reconstitution after alpha-beta-depleted transplantation in children. A library of TCRbeta sequences, prepared with unique molecular identifiers, was generated. TCRdb processed the PCR reads anew with MiXCR; each CDR3 protein has one entry. The sample yields about 110,000 distinct CDR3 sequences, 10% seen once. The sample here was PBMCs, taken before TCRalphabeta/CD19-depleted stem cell transplant. These receptors came from a boy between 2 and 15 years old with acute lymphoblastic leukemia, due to receive a stem cell transplant.

This clonotype was recorded many times. The V and J genes are TRBV2 and TRBJ2-3, with D possibly being TRBD1 (6 bases). The CDR3 has 13 amino acids. CDR1 and CDR2 from the germline V gene are SNHLY and FYNNEI. V lost 6 bases and J 2 bases, leaving 9 bases between the germline ends. CDR3 protein: CASRGTPTDTQYF. CDR3 bases: TGTGCCAGCAGAGGGACACCCACAGATACGCAGTATTTT.

A few counts support this clonotype. The chain employs TRBV11-3 and TRBJ2-6; D perhaps matches TRBD1 (5 bases). The CDR3 sequence is 16 residues long. Germline loops: CDR1 SGHNT, CDR2 YENEEA. V was cut by 1 base and J by 2 bases, with 9 bases left in between. CDR3 bases: TGTGCCAGCAGCTTAGGGGTAGGGGCTGGGGCCAACGTCCTGACTTTC. Protein: CASSLGVGAGANVLTF.

This clonotype was seen just once. The gene calls are TRBV29-1 and TRBJ2-3, with D unclear. This CDR3 spans 14 amino acids. The germline CDR1 and CDR2 sequences are SQVTM and ANQGSEA. V was cut by 0 bases and J by 0 bases, with 7 bases left in between. This CDR3 reads CSVEDPGSTDTQYF. Written as DNA, the CDR3 is TGCAGCGTTGAAGATCCCGGAAGCACAGATACGCAGTATTTT.

About this clonotype itself: A much larger clone lies a single base off, so this may be a read error. The rearrangement links TRBV20-1 to TRBJ1-5; 9 nucleotides agree with TRBD1. The germline gives CDR1 DFQATT, CDR2 SNEGSKA (reference sequence). The CDR3 totals 15 residues. The CDR3 here is CSASQGDRVDQSQHF. The CDR3, as DNA: TGCAGTGCTAGTCAAGGGGACAGGGTGGATCAGTCCCAGCATTTT.

The J gene is TRBJ1-1, the V gene TRBV20-1; D remains ambiguous. Germline CDR1 DFQATT, CDR2 SNEGSKA (reference sequence). This CDR3 has 14 amino acids. Trimming pared 8 bases from V and 1 base from J, leaving 17 bases between. CDR3 protein: CSTRGWAENTEAFF. CDR3 DNA: TGCAGTACCCGAGGGTGGGCGGAGAACACTGAAGCTTTCTTT.

This clonotype was recorded at least ten times. The chain carries TRBV7-2 and TRBJ2-3; 13 nucleotides line up with TRBD2. The junction had 5 bases not matched to a gene; V was cut back by 0 bases and J by 2 bases. The CDR3 contains 18 residues. Germline V gives CDR1 SGHTA, CDR2 FQGNSA. The CDR3 DNA reads TGTGCCAGCAGCTTAGCGCAGGGACTAGCGGGGACCACAGATACGCAGTATTTT. Protein sequence: CASSLAQGLAGTTDTQYF.

This clonotype was counted between two and nine times. This chain uses TRBV3-1 with TRBJ2-1; 14 positions match TRBD2. CDR1 and CDR2 (germline): LGHDT, YNNKEL (reference sequence). After removal of 0 bases from V and 2 bases from J, the junction contained 9 bases not matched to a gene. The CDR3 length is 20 residues. The CDR3 loop is CASSQDIGTSGSLAYNEQFF. The CDR3 nucleotides read TGTGCCAGCAGCCAAGATATAGGGACTAGCGGGAGTTTAGCCTACAATGAGCAGTTCTTC.

The genes are TRBV24-1 and TRBJ2-7; no clear D gene. The CDR3 is 16 amino acids. V lost 7 bases, J lost 2 bases, and 20 bases lay in between. CDR1 is KGHDR and CDR2 is SFDVKD in the germline V gene. This chain's CDR3 is CATRRVGKDGAYEQYF. The CDR3 bases are TGTGCCACCAGAAGAGTTGGGAAGGATGGCGCCTACGAGCAGTACTTC.

The CDR3 sequence is CASSGRDLSTDTQYF. The CDR3 DNA follows: TGCGCCAGCAGCGGCAGGGACCTTAGCACAGATACGCAGTATTTT. This chain joins TRBV5-1 and TRBJ2-3; either TRBD1 or TRBD2 may supply D (5 bases each). CDR1 is SGHRS and CDR2 is YFSETQ in the germline V gene. This CDR3 contains 15 residues. Between the trimmed V and J ends, which lost 4 bases and 0 bases, there was a span of 12 bases.

The table lists this clonotype with many counts. V usage is TRBV5-1 and J usage is TRBJ2-1; D call uncertain. Trimming removed 4 bases at V and 9 bases at J, with 11 bases between. Germline assignment: CDR1 SGHRS and CDR2 YFSETQ. This CDR3 spans 12 amino acids. This CDR3 reads CASSPRVGEQFF. In DNA form, the CDR3 reads TGCGCCAGCAGCCCTAGGGTCGGTGAGCAGTTCTTC.

This chain links TRBV7-2 with TRBJ1-1; possible D gene TRBD1, 5 bases. Trimming took 2 bases from V and 6 from J, leaving 13 bases between them. The CDR3 is 14 residues long. Germline CDR1 and CDR2: SGHTA and FQGNSA. CDR3 DNA: TGTGCCAGCAGCTTACCCGACCGGGGGGCTGAAGCTTTCTTT. Amino acid sequence: CASSLPDRGAEAFF.

V usage is TRBV11-2 and J usage is TRBJ2-1, with 9 bases matching TRBD1. The CDR3 loop spans 16 amino acids. J was trimmed by 9 bases and V by 5 bases; bases with no gene match: 14. CDR1 and CDR2 (germline): SGHAT, FQNNGV. DNA for the CDR3: TGTGCCAGCAGCAATAACTGGGCGGGGGACAGGGCTGAGCAGTTCTTC. Translating gives CASSNNWAGDRAEQFF. Complete variable domain (other parts from reference TRBV11-2 and TRBJ2-1): EAGVAQSPRYKIIEKRQSVAFWCNPISGHATLYWYQQILGQGPKLLIQFQNNGVVDDSQLPKDRFSAERLKGVDSTLKIQPAKLEDSAVYLCASSNNWAGDRAEQFFGPGTRLTVL.

The chain links TRBV7-3 to TRBJ2-2, with 13 bases that match TRBD2. The germline CDR1 and CDR2 sequences are SGHTA and FQGTGA. The J segment lost 1 base and the V segment lost 4 bases, leaving 12 bases of the junction unmatched. The CDR3 runs to 20 residues. This CDR3 reads CASSSYRTSGSGGNTGELFF. CDR3 in DNA: TGTGCCAGCAGCTCCTACCGGACTAGCGGGAGTGGTGGGAACACCGGGGAGCTGTTTTTT.

This clonotype was detected a few times. The chain is built from TRBV11-2 and TRBJ2-7, with unresolved D. Germline assignment: CDR1 SGHAT and CDR2 FQNNGV. V shed 5 bases and J shed 2 bases, with 16 bases lying between them. The CDR3 sequence is 15 residues long. The DNA of the CDR3 is TGTGCCAGCAGCCCCCGGTGGGATCAGGCCTACGAGCAGTACTTC. Translation gives CASSPRWDQAYEQYF.

This clonotype occurred a few times. V is TRBV20-1 and J is TRBJ1-5; the D gene is possibly TRBD1 (6 bases). Looked up from germline, CDR1 is DFQATT and CDR2 is SNEGSKA (reference sequence). The CDR3 contains 14 residues. Trimming left V 5 bases short and J 2 bases short, with 13 bases between. The CDR3 loop is CSACQGRGNQPQHF. CDR3 nucleotides: TGCAGTGCTTGTCAGGGGAGGGGCAATCAGCCCCAGCATTTT.

This clonotype was observed a few times. At one of its ends the junction is not consistent with the germline gene, which may arise from a read error. The genes are TRBV5-5 and TRBJ2-7; 9 positions agree with TRBD2. CDR3 size: 14 residues. Germline V gene sequence: CDR1 SGHKS, CDR2 YYEKEE (reference sequence). CDR3: CASSLGLADYEKYF. The CDR3 bases are TGTGCCAGCAGCTTGGGACTAGCGGACTACGAGAAGTACTTC. Full variable domain (remainder filled in from reference TRBV5-5 and TRBJ2-7): DAGVTQSPTHLIKTRGQQVTLRCSPISGHKSVSWYQQVLGQGPQFIFQYYEKEERGRGNFPDRFSARQFPNYSSELNVNALLLGDSALYLCASSLGLADYEKYFGPGTRLTVT.

V and J are TRBV5-1 and TRBJ2-2; D gene uncertain. The CDR3 has 13 residues. V was shortened by 5 bases and J by 8 bases, with 13 bases between the two germline ends. Germline lookup yields CDR1 SGHRS and CDR2 YFSETQ. CDR3 protein: CASSVPGLGELFF. The CDR3 region has the DNA TGCGCCAGCAGTGTGCCCGGGTTGGGGGAGCTGTTTTTT.

This clonotype was seen many times. The chain carries TRBV12-3 or TRBV12-4 and TRBJ1-3; D uncertain. The CDR3 is 13 residues long. The V and J ends lost 2 bases and 4 bases respectively, with 6 bases between them. The CDR3 loop reads CASSLRRGNTIYF. In DNA, the CDR3 is TGTGCCAGCAGTTTACGCCGGGGAAACACCATATATTTT.

The gene calls are TRBV6-1 and TRBJ1-5, with D possibly being TRBD1 (5 bases). V was clipped by 8 bases and J by 6 bases, with 20 bases between them. Germline V CDR1 and CDR2: MNHNS, SASEGT. There are 15 residues in the CDR3. The CDR3 nucleotides read TGTGCCAGCTGGAGGGGTGCTGGGGATAGTCAGCCCCAGCATTTT. Translating gives CASWRGAGDSQPQHF.

This clonotype was recorded many times. The rearrangement links TRBV20-1 to TRBJ2-1; D gene unclear. The CDR3 is made up of 11 amino acids. The V gene lost 3 bases and the J gene lost 9 bases, with 9 bases spanning the gap. The V gene's germline CDR1 is DFQATT and CDR2 SNEGSKA (reference sequence). The CDR3 DNA reads as TGCAGTGCTAGCTCCCAGAGTGAGCAGTTCTTC. This sequence encodes CSASSQSEQFF.

This clonotype was recorded a few times. This sequence joins TRBV7-2 and TRBJ1-3; D unclear. Germline lookup yields CDR1 SGHTA and CDR2 FQGNSA. The V end lost 5 bases, the J end lost 2 bases, and 19 bases lay between the germline ends. The CDR3 is 17 amino acids. CDR3 loop: CASSLSGPRAPGNTIYF. CDR3 nucleotides: TGTGCCAGCAGCCTTAGCGGTCCAAGGGCCCCTGGAAACACCATATATTTT.

CDR3 in amino acids: CASSLGAGGNEQYF. In DNA form, the CDR3 reads TGCGCCAGCAGCCTCGGTGCAGGGGGTAACGAGCAGTACTTC. The V and J genes are TRBV5-1 and TRBJ2-7; TRBD1 matches 7 bases. This CDR3 spans 14 amino acids. The V gene's germline CDR1 is SGHRS and CDR2 YFSETQ. V was pared by 4 bases and J by 5 bases, with 9 bases of the junction left unmatched.

V usage is TRBV6-1 and J usage is TRBJ2-7, with 9 bases identical to TRBD2. Trimming took 11 bases from V and 4 from J; bases not matched to a gene: 15. Germline lookup yields CDR1 MNHNS and CDR2 SASEGT. This CDR3 spans 15 amino acids. The CDR3 region has the DNA TGTGCCGCCCACCTAGGGGCTAGCGGGATTTACGAGCAGTACTTC. Its protein is CAAHLGASGIYEQYF.

The chain employs TRBV13 and TRBJ2-3; TRBD2 is a possible D gene (5 bases). This CDR3 has 16 residues. CDR1 is PRHDT and CDR2 is FYEKMQ in the germline V gene (reference sequence). V dropped 4 bases and J dropped 5 bases, with 19 bases sitting between them. In DNA form, the CDR3 reads TGTGCCAGCAGCTACCAGCGAAGAGGGCCTGAAGATACGCAGTATTTT. Translation: CASSYQRRGPEDTQYF.